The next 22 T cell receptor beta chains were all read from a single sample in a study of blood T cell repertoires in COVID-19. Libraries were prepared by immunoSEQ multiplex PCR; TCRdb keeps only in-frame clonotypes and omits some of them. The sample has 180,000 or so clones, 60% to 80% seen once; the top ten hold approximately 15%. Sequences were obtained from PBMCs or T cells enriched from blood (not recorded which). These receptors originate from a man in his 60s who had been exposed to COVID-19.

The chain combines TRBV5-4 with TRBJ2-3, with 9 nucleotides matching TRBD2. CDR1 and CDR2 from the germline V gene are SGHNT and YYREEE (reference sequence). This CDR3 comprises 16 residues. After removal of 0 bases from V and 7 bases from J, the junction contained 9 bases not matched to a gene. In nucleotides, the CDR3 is TGTGCCAGCAGCTTGGAGGGCGGGAGGGCACCAAATACGCAGTATTTT. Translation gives CASSLEGGRAPNTQYF.

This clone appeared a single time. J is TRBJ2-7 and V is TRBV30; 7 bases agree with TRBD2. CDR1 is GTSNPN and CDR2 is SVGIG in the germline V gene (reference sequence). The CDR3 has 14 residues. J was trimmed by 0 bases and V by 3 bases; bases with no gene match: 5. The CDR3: CAWSHKRDSYEQYF. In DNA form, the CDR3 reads TGTGCCTGGAGCCACAAGCGGGACTCCTACGAGCAGTACTTC. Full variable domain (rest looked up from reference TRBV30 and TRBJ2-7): SQTIHQWPATLVQPVGSPLSLECTVEGTSNPNLYWYRQAAGRGLQLLFYSVGIGQISSEVPQNLSASRPQDRQFILSSKKLLLSDSGFYLCAWSHKRDSYEQYFGPGTRLTVT.

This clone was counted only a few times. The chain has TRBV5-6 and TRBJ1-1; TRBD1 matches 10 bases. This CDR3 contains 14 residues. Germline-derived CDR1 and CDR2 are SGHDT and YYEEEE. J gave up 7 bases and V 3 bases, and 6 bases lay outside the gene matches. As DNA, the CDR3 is TGTGCCAGCAGCTGGACAGGGGGAAGGGTTGAAGCTTTCTTT. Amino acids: CASSWTGGRVEAFF.

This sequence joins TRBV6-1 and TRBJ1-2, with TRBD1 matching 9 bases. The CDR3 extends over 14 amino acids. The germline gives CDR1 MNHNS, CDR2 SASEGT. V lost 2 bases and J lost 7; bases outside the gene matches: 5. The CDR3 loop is CASSENRGLSGYTF. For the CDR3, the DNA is TGTGCCAGCAGTGAAAACAGGGGGCTCTCTGGCTACACCTTC.

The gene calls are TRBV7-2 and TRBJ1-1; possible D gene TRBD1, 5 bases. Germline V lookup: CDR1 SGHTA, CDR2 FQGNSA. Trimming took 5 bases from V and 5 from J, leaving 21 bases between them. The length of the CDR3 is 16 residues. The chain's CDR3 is CASSAGAGRFQTEAFF. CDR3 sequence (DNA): TGTGCCAGCAGCGCCGGGGCAGGGAGGTTCCAGACTGAAGCTTTCTTT.

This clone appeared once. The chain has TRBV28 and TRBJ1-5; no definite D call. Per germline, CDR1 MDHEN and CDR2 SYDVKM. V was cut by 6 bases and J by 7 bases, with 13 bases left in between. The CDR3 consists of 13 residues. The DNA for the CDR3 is TGTGCCAGCAGCCTACCCCCCTGGCAGCCCCAGCATTTT. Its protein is CASSLPPWQPQHF.

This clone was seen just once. The CDR3 region is CASSLVQGRDEQFF. The CDR3 DNA sequence: TGCGCCAGCAGCTTGGTTCAGGGCAGGGATGAGCAGTTCTTC. The chain links TRBV5-1 to TRBJ2-1, with a possible D match to TRBD1 (5 bases). Germline V gene lookup returns CDR1 SGHRS and CDR2 YFSETQ. The CDR3 loop spans 14 amino acids. V was clipped by 0 bases and J by 8 bases, with 12 bases between them.

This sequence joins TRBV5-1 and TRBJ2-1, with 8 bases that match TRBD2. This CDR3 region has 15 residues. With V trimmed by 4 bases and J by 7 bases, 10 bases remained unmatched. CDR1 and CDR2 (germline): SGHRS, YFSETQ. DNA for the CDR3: TGCGCCAGCAGCGCCGGACTAGCATCGGCTAATGAGCAGTTCTTC. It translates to CASSAGLASANEQFF.

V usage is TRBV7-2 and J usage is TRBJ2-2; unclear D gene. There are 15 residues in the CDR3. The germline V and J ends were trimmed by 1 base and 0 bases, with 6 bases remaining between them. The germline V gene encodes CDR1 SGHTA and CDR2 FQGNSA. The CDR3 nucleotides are TGTGCCAGCAGCTTAGTACAGACGAACACCGGGGAGCTGTTTTTT. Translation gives CASSLVQTNTGELFF.

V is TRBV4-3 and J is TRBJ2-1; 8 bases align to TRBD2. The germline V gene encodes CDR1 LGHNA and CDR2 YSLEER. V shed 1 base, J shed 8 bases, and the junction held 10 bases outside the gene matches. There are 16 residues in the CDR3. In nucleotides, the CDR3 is TGCGCCAGCAGCCAAGCCCACAGCGGGAGTAGGTATGAGCAGTTCTTC. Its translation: CASSQAHSGSRYEQFF.

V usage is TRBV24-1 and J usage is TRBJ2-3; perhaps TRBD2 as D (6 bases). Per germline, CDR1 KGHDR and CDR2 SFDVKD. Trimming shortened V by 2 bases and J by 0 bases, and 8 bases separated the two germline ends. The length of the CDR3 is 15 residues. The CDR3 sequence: CATSDSGVSTDTQYF. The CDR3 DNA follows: TGTGCCACCAGTGATTCGGGGGTAAGCACAGATACGCAGTATTTT.

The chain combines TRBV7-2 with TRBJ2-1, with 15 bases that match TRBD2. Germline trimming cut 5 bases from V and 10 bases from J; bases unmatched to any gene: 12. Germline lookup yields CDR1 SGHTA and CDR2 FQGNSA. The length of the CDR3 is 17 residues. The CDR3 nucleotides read TGTGCCAGCAGCCCAGGGACTAGCGGGAGGCAGATGTGGGAGCAGTTCTTC. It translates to CASSPGTSGRQMWEQFF. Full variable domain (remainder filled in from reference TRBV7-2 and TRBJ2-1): GAGVSQSPSNKVTEKGKDVELRCDPISGHTALYWYRQSLGQGLEFLIYFQGNSAPDKSGLPSDRFSAERTGGSVSTLTIQRTQQEDSAVYLCASSPGTSGRQMWEQFFGPGTRLTVL.

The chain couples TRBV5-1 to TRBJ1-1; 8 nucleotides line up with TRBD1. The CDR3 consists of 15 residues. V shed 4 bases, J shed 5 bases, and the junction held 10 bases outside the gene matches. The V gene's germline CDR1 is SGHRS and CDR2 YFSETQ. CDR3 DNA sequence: TGCGCCAGCAGCGCTCTTCAGGGGGCGAGAACTGAAGCTTTCTTT. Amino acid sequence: CASSALQGARTEAFF.

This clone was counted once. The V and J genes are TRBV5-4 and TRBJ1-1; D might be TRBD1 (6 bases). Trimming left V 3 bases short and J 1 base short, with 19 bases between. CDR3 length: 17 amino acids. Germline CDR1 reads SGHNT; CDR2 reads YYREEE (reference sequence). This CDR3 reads CASSYGFGGQSNTEAFF. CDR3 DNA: TGTGCCAGCAGCTATGGCTTCGGGGGGCAGTCGAACACTGAAGCTTTCTTT.

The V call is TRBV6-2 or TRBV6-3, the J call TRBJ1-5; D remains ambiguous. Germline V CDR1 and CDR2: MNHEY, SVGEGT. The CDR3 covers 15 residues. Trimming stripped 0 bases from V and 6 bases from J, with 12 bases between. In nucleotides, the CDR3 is TGTGCCAGCAGTTACTCCTGGGGAGGAGGTCAGCCCCAGCATTTT. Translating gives CASSYSWGGGQPQHF.

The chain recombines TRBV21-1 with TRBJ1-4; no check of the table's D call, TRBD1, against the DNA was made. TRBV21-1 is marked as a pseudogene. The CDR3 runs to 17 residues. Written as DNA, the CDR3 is TGTGCCAGCAGAGAGGAACAGGCTACTAACGTCCATGAAAAACTGTTTTTT. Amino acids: CASREEQATNVHEKLFF.

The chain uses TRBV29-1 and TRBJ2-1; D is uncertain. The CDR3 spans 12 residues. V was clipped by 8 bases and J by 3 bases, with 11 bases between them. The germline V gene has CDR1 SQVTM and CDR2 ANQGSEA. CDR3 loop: CSLVRFYNEQFF. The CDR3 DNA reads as TGCAGCCTCGTGAGGTTCTACAATGAGCAGTTCTTC.

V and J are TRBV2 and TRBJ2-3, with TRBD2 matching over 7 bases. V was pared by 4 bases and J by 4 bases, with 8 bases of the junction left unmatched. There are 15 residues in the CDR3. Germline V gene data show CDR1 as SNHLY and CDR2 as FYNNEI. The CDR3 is CASSVGAGAADTQYF. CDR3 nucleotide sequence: TGTGCCAGCAGTGTTGGGGCGGGAGCGGCAGATACGCAGTATTTT.

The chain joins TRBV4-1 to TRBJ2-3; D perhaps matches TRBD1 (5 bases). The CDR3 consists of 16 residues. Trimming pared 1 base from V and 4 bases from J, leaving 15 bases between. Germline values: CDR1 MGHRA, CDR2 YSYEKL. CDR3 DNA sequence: TGCGCCAGCAGCCAAGGCTGGGGCCGTGAGGCAGATACGCAGTATTTT. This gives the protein CASSQGWGREADTQYF.

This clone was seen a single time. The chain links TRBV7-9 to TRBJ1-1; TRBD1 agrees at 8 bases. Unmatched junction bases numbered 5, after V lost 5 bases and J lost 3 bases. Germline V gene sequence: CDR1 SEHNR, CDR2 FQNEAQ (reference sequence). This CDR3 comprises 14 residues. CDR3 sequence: CASSKTGVYTEAFF. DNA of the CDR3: TGTGCCAGCAGCAAGACAGGGGTCTACACTGAAGCTTTCTTT.

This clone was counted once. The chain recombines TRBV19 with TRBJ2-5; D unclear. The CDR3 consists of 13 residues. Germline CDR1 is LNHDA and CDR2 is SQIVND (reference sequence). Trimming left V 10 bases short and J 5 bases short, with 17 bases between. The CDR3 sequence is CATSSGAGETQYF. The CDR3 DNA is TGTGCCACCTCCTCAGGCGCCGGCGAGACCCAGTACTTC.

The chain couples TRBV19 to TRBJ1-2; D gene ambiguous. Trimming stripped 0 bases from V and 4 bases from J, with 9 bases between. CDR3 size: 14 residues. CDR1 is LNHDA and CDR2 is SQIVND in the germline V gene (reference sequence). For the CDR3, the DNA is TGTGCCAGTAGTATAGAGGCGGGCTTCTATGGCTACACCTTC. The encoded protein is CASSIEAGFYGYTF.